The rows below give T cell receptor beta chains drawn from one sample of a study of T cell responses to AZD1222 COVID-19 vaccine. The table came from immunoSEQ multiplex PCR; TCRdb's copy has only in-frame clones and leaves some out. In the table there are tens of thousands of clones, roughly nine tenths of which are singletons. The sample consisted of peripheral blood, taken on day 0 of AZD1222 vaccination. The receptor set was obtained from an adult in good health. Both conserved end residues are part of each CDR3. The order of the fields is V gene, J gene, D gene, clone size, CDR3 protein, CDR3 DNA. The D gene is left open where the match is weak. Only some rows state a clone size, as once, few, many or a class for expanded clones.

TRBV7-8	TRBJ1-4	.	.	CASSLDRVNEKLFF	TGTGCCAGCAGCTTAGACAGGGTAAATGAAAAACTGTTTTTT
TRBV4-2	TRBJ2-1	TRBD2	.	CASSQQGLDNEQFF	TGTGCCAGCAGCCAACAGGGACTAGACAATGAGCAGTTCTTC
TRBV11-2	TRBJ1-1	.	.	CASSLDLVEGAFF	TGTGCCAGCAGCTTAGATCTCGTGGAAGGAGCTTTCTTT
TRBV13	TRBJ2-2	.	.	CASSLDETGELFF	TGTGCCAGCAGCTTAGACGAGACCGGGGAGCTGTTTTTT
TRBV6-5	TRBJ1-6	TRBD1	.	CASSSGDRWNSPLHF	TGTGCCAGCAGTTCGGGGGACAGGTGGAATTCACCCCTCCACTTT
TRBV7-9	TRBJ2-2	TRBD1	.	CASSTRQGATTGELFF	TGTGCCAGCAGCACCCGACAGGGGGCTACCACCGGGGAGCTGTTTTTT
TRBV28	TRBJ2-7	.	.	CASSSQSQGYEQYF	TGTGCCAGCAGCTCCCAATCCCAGGGCTACGAGCAGTACTTC
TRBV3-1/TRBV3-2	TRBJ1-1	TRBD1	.	CASSQSGGDTEAFF	TGTGCCAGCAGCCAGTCAGGGGGCGACACTGAAGCTTTCTTT
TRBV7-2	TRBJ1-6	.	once	CASSLGIAHNSPLHF	TGTGCCAGCAGCTTAGGAATCGCCCATAATTCACCCCTCCACTTT
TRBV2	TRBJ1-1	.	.	CASHARGTNTEAFF	TGTGCCAGCCACGCCCGGGGGACGAACACTGAAGCTTTCTTT
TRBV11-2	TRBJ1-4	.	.	CASSLSRQANEKLFF	TGTGCCAGCAGCTTAAGTCGACAGGCTAATGAAAAACTGTTTTTT